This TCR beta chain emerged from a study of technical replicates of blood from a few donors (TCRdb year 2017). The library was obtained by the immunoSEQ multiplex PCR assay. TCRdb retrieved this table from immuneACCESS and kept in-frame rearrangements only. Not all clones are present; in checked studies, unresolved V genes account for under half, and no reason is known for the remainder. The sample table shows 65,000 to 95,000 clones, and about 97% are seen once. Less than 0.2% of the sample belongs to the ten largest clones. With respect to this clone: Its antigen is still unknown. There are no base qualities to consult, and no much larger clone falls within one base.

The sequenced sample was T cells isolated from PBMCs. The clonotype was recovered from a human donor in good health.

The CDR3 protein sequence reads: CASEGTSTGELFF. The DNA sequence is TGTGCCAGCGAGGGGACTAGCACCGGGGAGCTGTTTTTT. Recombination connected TRBV27 to TRBJ2-2; 8 of the junction bases match TRBD2. Trimming takes 8 bases off V and 4 bases off J; junction bases not matched to a gene: 3. Taken from the germline V gene (reference sequence), the CDR1 and CDR2 loops are MNHEY and SMNVEV. From its cysteine to its phenylalanine, the CDR3 spans 13 amino acids. The kept DNA is CDR3 alone, 39 bases in frame from the first base.